This T cell receptor beta chain was recorded in a study of cytomegalovirus exposure and HLA in healthy donors. About the research overall: Earlier, approximately 110 million unique TCR beta sequences were recovered from about 179 million T cells by an analysis.

Findings and limits, study-wide: The study reported that TCR beta sequences accurately predicted HLA-A and HLA-B alleles in most subjects.

CDR1 and CDR2 (germline): SGHTA, FQGTGA. With 5 bases clipped from V and 1 base from J, the junction kept 4 bases outside the gene matches. The CDR3 has 14 amino acids. The PCR was carried out with 60 Vbeta primers and 13 Jbeta primers. Clones were read by immunoSEQ multiplex PCR, and TCRdb kept only the in-frame ones, dropping some. This table has 140,000 or so clones, roughly three quarters appearing once. To note about this clone: Its antigen is unidentified.

V gene TRBV7-3 combines with J gene TRBJ2-7; 8 nucleotides line up with TRBD1. This sequence originates from a woman in her 30s in good health and CMV-seronegative. The sequencing sample was made of PBMCs. CDR3 sequence (DNA): TGTGCCAGCAGCCCCACAGGGGGATCCTACGAGCAGTACTTC. Protein: CASSPTGGSYEQYF.